This T cell receptor (beta chain) was recorded in a study of blood T cell repertoires in COVID-19. From germline, CDR1 is LNHDA and CDR2 SQIVND (reference sequence). The CDR3 runs 16 residues. With 0 bases removed from V and 0 bases from J, the gap between germline ends came to 9 bases. Per the study methods: Researchers report that nucleated cell counts were estimated from reference gene primer amplification. Some clones are missing from TCRdb's copy, which holds only in-frame ones; the method was immunoSEQ multiplex PCR. The V and J calls and clone size were taken over from that table, and D and trimming were inferred from the DNA. The table includes about 230,000 clones, around nine tenths detected once. Participants' reported clinical history set cohort assignment.

The chain links TRBV19 to TRBJ1-5; possibly TRBD1 for D (5 bases). Sequenced material: PBMCs or T cells enriched from blood (not recorded which). This TCR was sampled from a woman aged 30 to 39 who had been exposed to COVID-19. The CDR3 region has the DNA TGTGCCAGTAGTATAGATCAGGGAAATAGCAATCAGCCCCAGCATTTT. Translating gives CASSIDQGNSNQPQHF.